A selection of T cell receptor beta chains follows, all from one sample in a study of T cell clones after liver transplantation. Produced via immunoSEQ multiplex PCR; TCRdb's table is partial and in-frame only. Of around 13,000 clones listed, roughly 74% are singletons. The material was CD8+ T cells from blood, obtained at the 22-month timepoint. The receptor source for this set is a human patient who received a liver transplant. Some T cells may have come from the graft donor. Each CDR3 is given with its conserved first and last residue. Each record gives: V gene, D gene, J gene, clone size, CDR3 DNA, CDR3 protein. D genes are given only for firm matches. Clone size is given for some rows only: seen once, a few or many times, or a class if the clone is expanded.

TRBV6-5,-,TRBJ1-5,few,TGTGCCAGCAGCCCCGACACTGATAGCAATCAGCCCCAGCATTTT,CASSPDTDSNQPQHF
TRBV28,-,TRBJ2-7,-,TGTGCCAGCAGTCTAACTTCCGGACCCGGGACCTACGAGCAGTACTTC,CASSLTSGPGTYEQYF
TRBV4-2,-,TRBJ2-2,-,TGTGCCAGCAGCTATGGCGGGATTTCCACCGGGGAGCTGTTTTTT,CASSYGGISTGELFF
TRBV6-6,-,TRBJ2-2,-,TGTGCCAGCAACGGGGGGAACACCGGGGAGCTGTTTTTT,CASNGGNTGELFF
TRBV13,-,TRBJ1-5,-,TGTGCCAGCAGCTTAGGCCTGGGGGGAAATCAGCCCCAGCATTTT,CASSLGLGGNQPQHF
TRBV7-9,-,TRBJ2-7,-,TGTGCCAGCAGCTTCGAGGGGGAATACGAGCAGTACTTC,CASSFEGEYEQYF
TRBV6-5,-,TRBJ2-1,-,TGTGCCAGCAGTCACAGCCCCAATGAGCAGTTCTTC,CASSHSPNEQFF
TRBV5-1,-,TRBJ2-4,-,TGCGCCAGCAGCTTGATAGAAGGAGGGGGAACCAAAAACATTCAGTACTTC,CASSLIEGGGTKNIQYF
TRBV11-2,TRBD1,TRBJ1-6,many,TGTGCCAGCAGCCATAGCCCCGGCAGGGGGGATTCACCCCTCCACTTT,CASSHSPGRGDSPLHF
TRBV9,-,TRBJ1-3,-,TGTGCCAGCAGCCCTCGCAGGGACTCTGGAAACACCATATATTTT,CASSPRRDSGNTIYF
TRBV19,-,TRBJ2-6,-,TGTGCCAGTAGTATAGTTCAGTACTTAGAAACCTCTGGGGCCAACGTCCTGACTTTC,CASSIVQYLETSGANVLTF
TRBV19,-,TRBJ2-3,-,TGTGCCAGTAGTTCCAACCTAGGAGATACGCAGTATTTT,CASSSNLGDTQYF
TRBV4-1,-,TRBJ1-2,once,TGCGCCAGCAGCCAAGTATTGGAACAGGGCGTACCTCGTGAACTAAACTATGGCTACACCTTC,CASSQVLEQGVPRELNYGYTF
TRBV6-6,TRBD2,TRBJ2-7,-,TGTGCCAGCAGTTTCGGGACTAGCGAGCAGTACTTC,CASSFGTSEQYF
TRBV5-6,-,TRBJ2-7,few,TGTGCCAGCAGCTCACAGGGGGGGGAGCAGTACTTC,CASSSQGGEQYF
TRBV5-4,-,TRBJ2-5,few,TGTGCCAGCACCCCCGGCGTAGTCGAGACCCAGTACTTC,CASTPGVVETQYF
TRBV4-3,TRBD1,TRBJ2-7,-,TGCGCCAGCAGCCACCTTCGGGACAGCTCCTACGAGCAGTACTTC,CASSHLRDSSYEQYF
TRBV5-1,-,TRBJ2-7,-,TGCGCCAGCAGCTTTTCTTTTTCAGGGACCGCTACCTACGAGCAGTACTTC,CASSFSFSGTATYEQYF
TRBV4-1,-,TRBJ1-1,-,TGCGCCAGCAGCCAACCCGGCGTACGGAACACTGAAGCTTTCTTT,CASSQPGVRNTEAFF
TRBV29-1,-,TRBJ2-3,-,TGCAGCGTTGACGAGAGGGCCGGGGATACGCAGTATTTT,CSVDERAGDTQYF
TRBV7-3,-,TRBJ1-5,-,TGTGCCAGCAGCCTTATCAGACAGCGGGGTCAGCCCCAGCATTTT,CASSLIRQRGQPQHF
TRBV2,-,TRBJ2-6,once,TGTGCCAGCAGGATGACAGCAGACTGGACCAACGTCCTGACTTTC,CASRMTADWTNVLTF
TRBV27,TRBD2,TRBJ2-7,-,TGTGCCAGCAGTTTATACCCTAGCGGGGACTACGAGCAGTACTTC,CASSLYPSGDYEQYF
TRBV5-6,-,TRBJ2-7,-,TGTGCCAGCACCTTTGTGGGGTCCTACGAGCAGTACTTC,CASTFVGSYEQYF
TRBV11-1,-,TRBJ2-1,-,TGTGCCAGCAGGCCCCGGGGGTACAATGAGCAGTTCTTC,CASRPRGYNEQFF
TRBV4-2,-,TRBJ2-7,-,TGTGCCAGCAGCCTCAGGCCGGCAGGGGATTCCTACGAGCAGTACTTC,CASSLRPAGDSYEQYF
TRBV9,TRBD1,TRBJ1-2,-,TGTGCCAGCAGCGGTGGGGGACAGGGGAATGGCTACACCTTC,CASSGGGQGNGYTF
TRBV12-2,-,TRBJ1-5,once,TGTGCAAGAGCGAGGGTGAGGCAGCCCCAGCATTTT,CARARVRQPQHF
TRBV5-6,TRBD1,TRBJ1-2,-,TGTGCCAGCAGCCCACAGGGGGGTGGCTACACCTTC,CASSPQGGGYTF
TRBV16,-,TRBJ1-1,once,TGTGCCAGCAGCCAAACTTCCGGGTCGGGCACTGAAGCTTTCTTT,CASSQTSGSGTEAFF
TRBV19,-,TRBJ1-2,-,TGTGCCAGTAGTATAAGAACAGGGAAAAAGGGCTACACCTTC,CASSIRTGKKGYTF
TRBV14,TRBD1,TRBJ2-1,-,TGTGCCAGCAGCCAAGAACCGGGACAGGGTGACAATGAGCAGTTCTTC,CASSQEPGQGDNEQFF
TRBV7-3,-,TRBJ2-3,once,TGTGCCAGCTGCCTCTATGGGGCTAGCACAGATACGCAGTATTTT,CASCLYGASTDTQYF
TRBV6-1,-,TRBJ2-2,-,TGTGCCAGCAGCGCTACAGGGAGGGACACCGGGGAGCTGTTTTTT,CASSATGRDTGELFF
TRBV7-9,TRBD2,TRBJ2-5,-,TGTGCCAGCAGCTTAGGTTCCCTAGCGGGGGGCCAAGAGACCCAGTACTTC,CASSLGSLAGGQETQYF
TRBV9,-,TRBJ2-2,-,TGTGCCAGCAGCACTCCGGGGACCGGGGAGCTGTTTTTT,CASSTPGTGELFF
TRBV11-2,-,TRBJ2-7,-,TGTGCCAGCAGCCCCACACAGGGATCCTACGAGCAGTACTTC,CASSPTQGSYEQYF
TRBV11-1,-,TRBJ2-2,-,TGTGCCAGCAGCTTAGGCACCGGGGAGCTGTTTTTT,CASSLGTGELFF
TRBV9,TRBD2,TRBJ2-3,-,TGTGCCAGCAGCGTAGTCACGGGGGGGCCAGATACGCAGTATTTT,CASSVVTGGPDTQYF
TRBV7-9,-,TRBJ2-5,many,TGTGCCAGCAGCTCATTATTACGGGGGCTCGCGTACTTC,CASSSLLRGLAYF
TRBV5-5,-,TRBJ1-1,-,TGTGCCAGCAGCTTGGATGGACAGAACACTGAAGCTTTCTTT,CASSLDGQNTEAFF
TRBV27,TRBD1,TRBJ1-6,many,TGTGCCAGCGCATCCGACTCCAGGGGGTATTCACCCCTCCACTTT,CASASDSRGYSPLHF
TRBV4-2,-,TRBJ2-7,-,TGTGCCAGCAGCGAAGTCGGGGAGCAGTACTTC,CASSEVGEQYF
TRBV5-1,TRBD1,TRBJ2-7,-,TGCGCCAGCAGCTTTTCCCCCGGACAGGGGGCTTCCTACGAGCAGTACTTC,CASSFSPGQGASYEQYF
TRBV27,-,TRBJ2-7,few,TGTGCCAGCAGTCCAGCCCCGTCCTACGAGCAGTACTTC,CASSPAPSYEQYF
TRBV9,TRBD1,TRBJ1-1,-,TGTGCCAGCAGCGGACCGGACAGGGGTAACGAAGCTTTCTTT,CASSGPDRGNEAFF
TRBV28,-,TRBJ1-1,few,TGTGCCAGCAGTTTTGGCAGAATCACTGAAGCTTTCTTT,CASSFGRITEAFF
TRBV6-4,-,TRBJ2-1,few,TGTGCCAGCTCATCGGGTACCCAAGATGAGCAGTTCTTC,CASSSGTQDEQFF
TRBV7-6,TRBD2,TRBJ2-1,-,TGTGCCAGCAGCTTAGAGACGGGACTAGCTCGCGAGCAGTTCTTC,CASSLETGLAREQFF
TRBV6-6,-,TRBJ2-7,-,TGTGCCAGCAGTTACCGGCAGGGCTACCTGGAGCAGTACTTC,CASSYRQGYLEQYF
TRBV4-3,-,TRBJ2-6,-,TGCGCCAGCAGCCAAGATTGGAACTCTGGGGCCAACGTCCTGACTTTC,CASSQDWNSGANVLTF
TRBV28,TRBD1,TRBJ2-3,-,TGTGCCAGCAGTGCCGACAGGGGTAATACGCAGTATTTT,CASSADRGNTQYF
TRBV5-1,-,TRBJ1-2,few,TGCGCCAGCAGCTCGGACTCTGGCTATGGCTACACCTTC,CASSSDSGYGYTF
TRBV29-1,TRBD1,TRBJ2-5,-,TGCAGCGTCCGGGACAGTAGGAGAGAGACCCAGTACTTC,CSVRDSRRETQYF
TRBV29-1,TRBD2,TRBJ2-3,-,TGCAGCGTTCTCCCTAGCGGGGTGGCAGATACGCAGTATTTT,CSVLPSGVADTQYF
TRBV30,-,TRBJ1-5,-,TGTGCCTACCCACAGAGGAATCAGCCCCAGCATTTT,CAYPQRNQPQHF
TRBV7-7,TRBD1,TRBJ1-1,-,TGTGCCAGCAGCGTACAGGGGTCTGAAGCTTTCTTT,CASSVQGSEAFF
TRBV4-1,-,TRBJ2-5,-,TGCGCCAGCAGCCAAGTTCAGCCCCAAGAGACCCAGTACTTC,CASSQVQPQETQYF
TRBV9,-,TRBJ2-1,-,TGTGCCAGCAGCTCCCGACAGGCCGATGAGCAGTTCTTC,CASSSRQADEQFF
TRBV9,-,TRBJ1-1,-,TGTGCCAGCAGCGGAATGGGAGGAGACACTGAAGCTTTCTTT,CASSGMGGDTEAFF